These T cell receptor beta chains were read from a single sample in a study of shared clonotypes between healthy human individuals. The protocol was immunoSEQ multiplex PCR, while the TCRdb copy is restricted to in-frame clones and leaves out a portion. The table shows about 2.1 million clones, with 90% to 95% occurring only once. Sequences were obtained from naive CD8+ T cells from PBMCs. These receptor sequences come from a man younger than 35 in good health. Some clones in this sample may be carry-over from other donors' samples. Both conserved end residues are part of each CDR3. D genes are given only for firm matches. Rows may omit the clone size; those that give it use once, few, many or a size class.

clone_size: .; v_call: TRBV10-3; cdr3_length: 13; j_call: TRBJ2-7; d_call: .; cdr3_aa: CATMDTGTYEQYF; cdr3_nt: TGTGCCACCATGGACACAGGCACCTACGAGCAGTACTTC
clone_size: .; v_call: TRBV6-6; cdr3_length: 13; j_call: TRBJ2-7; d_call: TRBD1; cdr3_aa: CASSTGGFAEQYF; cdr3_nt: TGTGCCAGCAGTACAGGGGGTTTCGCCGAGCAGTACTTC
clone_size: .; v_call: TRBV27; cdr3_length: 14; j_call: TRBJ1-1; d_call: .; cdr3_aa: CASSFRPGFAEAFF; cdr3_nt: TGTGCCAGCAGTTTTCGTCCAGGGTTTGCTGAAGCTTTCTTT
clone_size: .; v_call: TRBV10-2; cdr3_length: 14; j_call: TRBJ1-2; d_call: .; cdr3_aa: CASSSLSLYYGYTF; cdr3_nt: TGCGCCAGCAGTAGTTTGAGTCTGTACTATGGCTACACCTTC
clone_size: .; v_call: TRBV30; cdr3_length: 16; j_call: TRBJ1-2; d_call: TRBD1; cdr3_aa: CAWDGTGVLSPYGYTF; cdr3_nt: TGTGCCTGGGACGGGACAGGGGTCCTTTCACCCTATGGCTACACCTTC
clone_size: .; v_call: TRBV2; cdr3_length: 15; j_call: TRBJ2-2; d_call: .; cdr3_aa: CASRVQAAGTGELFF; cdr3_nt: TGTGCCAGCAGGGTCCAGGCGGCGGGCACCGGGGAGCTGTTTTTT
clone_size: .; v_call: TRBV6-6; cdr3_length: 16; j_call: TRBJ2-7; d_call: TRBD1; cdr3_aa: CASSYHDRTGAYEQYF; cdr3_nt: TGTGCCAGCAGTTACCACGACAGGACAGGGGCTTACGAGCAGTACTTC
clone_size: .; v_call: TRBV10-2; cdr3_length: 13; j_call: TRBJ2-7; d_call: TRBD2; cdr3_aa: CASVVAGAYEQYF; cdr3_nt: TGCGCCAGCGTTGTAGCGGGAGCCTACGAGCAGTACTTC
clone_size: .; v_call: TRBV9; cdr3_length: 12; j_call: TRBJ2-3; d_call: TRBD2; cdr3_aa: CASSASGDTQYF; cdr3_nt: TGTGCCAGCAGCGCTAGCGGAGATACGCAGTATTTT
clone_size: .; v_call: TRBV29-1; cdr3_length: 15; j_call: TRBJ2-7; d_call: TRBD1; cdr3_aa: CSALAGQGVDYEQYF; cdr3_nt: TGCAGCGCCCTAGCCGGGCAGGGGGTTGACTACGAGCAGTACTTC
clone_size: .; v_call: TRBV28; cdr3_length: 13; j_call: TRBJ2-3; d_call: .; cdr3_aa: CASSLLVSDTQYF; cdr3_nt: TGTGCCAGCAGTTTACTAGTTTCAGATACGCAGTATTTT
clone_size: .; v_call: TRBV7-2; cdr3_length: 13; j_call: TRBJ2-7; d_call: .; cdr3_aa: CASSLGGPYEQYF; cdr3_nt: TGTGCCAGCAGCTTAGGGGGCCCTTACGAGCAGTACTTC
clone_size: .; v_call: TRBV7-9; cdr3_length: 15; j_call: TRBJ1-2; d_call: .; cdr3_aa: CASSLGGAESFGYTF; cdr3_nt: TGTGCCAGCAGCTTAGGAGGGGCAGAATCTTTTGGCTACACCTTC
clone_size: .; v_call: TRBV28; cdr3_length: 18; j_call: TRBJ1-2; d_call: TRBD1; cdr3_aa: CASSTPFETGGLGYGYTF; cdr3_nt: TGTGCCAGCAGTACGCCGTTTGAGACAGGGGGCCTGGGCTATGGCTACACCTTC
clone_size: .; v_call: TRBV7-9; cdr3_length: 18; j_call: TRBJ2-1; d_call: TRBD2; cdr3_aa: CASSLKTAGTSADNEQFF; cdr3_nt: TGTGCCAGCAGCTTAAAAACCGCCGGGACTAGCGCCGACAATGAGCAGTTCTTC
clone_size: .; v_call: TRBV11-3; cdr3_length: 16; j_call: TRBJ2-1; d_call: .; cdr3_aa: CASSQRGSGYYNEQFF; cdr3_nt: TGTGCCAGCAGCCAGAGGGGTAGCGGTTACTACAATGAGCAGTTCTTC
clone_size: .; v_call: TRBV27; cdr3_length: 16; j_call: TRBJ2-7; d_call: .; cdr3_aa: CASSSSLGSLVYEQYF; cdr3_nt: TGTGCCAGCAGTTCCTCCCTAGGCAGCTTGGTCTACGAGCAGTACTTC
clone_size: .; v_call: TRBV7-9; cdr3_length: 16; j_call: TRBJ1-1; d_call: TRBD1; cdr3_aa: CASSFDRVQMNTEAFF; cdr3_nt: TGTGCCAGCAGCTTCGACAGGGTGCAAATGAACACTGAAGCTTTCTTT
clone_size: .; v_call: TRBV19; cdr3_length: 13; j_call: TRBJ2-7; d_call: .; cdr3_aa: CASSVRVSEEQYF; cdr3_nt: TGTGCCAGTAGTGTCCGGGTTTCAGAAGAGCAGTACTTC
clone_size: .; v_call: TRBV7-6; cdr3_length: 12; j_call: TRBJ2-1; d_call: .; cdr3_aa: CASSPRKSEQFF; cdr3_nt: TGTGCCAGCAGCCCCCGGAAGAGTGAGCAGTTCTTC
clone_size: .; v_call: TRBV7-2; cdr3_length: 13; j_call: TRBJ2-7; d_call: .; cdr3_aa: CASSPTRGDEQYF; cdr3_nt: TGTGCCAGCAGCCCCACCCGCGGGGACGAGCAGTACTTC
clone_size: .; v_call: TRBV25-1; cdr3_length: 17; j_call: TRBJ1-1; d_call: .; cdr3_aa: CASSDPRGSKGSGEAFF; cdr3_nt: TGTGCCAGCAGTGACCCCCGGGGCTCCAAGGGTTCAGGGGAAGCTTTCTTT
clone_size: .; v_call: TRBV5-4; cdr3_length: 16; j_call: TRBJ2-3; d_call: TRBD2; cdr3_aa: CASSLLTSGTTDTQYF; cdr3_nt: TGTGCCAGCAGCTTGTTGACTAGCGGGACCACAGATACGCAGTATTTT
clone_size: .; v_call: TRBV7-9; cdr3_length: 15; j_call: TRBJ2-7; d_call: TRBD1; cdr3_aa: CASSASGTGLLEQYF; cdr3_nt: TGTGCCAGCAGCGCCTCCGGGACAGGGTTACTCGAGCAGTACTTC
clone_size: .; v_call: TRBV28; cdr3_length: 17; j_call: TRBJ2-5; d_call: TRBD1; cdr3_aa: CASSKGTGSFFVETQYF; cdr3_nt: TGTGCCAGCAGTAAGGGGACAGGGAGTTTTTTCGTTGAGACCCAGTACTTC
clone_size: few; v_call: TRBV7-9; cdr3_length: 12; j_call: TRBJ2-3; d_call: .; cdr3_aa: CASSPGADTQYF; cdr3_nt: TGTGCCAGCAGCCCAGGGGCAGATACGCAGTATTTT
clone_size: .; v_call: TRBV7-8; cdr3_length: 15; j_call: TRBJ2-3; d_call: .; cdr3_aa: CASSSVYSRTDTQYF; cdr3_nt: TGTGCCAGCAGCTCGGTTTACAGCCGCACAGATACGCAGTATTTT
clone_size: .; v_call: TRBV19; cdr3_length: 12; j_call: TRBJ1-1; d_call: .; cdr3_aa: CASNKGLAEAFF; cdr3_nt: TGTGCCAGTAATAAGGGGTTAGCTGAAGCTTTCTTT
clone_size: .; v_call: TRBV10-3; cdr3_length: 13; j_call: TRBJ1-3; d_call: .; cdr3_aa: CAITSDFGNTIYF; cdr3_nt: TGTGCCATCACCTCTGACTTCGGAAACACCATATATTTT
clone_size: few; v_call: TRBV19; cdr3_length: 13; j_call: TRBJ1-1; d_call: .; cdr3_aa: CASIRGVDTEAFF; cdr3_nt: TGTGCCAGTATCCGGGGAGTCGACACTGAAGCTTTCTTT
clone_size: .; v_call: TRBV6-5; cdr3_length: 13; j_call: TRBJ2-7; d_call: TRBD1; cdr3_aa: CASSATGSYEQYF; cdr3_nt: TGTGCCAGCAGTGCGACAGGGTCCTACGAGCAGTACTTC
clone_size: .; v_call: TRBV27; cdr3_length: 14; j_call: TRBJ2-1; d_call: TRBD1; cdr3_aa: CASRTGGWLNEQFF; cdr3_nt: TGTGCCAGCAGGACAGGGGGCTGGCTTAATGAGCAGTTCTTC
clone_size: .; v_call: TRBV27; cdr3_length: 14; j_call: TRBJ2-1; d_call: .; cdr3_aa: CASSLIGSYNEQFF; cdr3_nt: TGTGCCAGCAGTTTAATTGGCTCCTACAATGAGCAGTTCTTC
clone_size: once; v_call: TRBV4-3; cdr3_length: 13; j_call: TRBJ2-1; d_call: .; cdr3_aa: CASSQDLRAEQFF; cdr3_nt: TGCGCCAGCAGCCAAGATCTGCGAGCCGAGCAGTTCTTC
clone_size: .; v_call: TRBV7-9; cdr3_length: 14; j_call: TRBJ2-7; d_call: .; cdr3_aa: CASSLVEDTYEQYF; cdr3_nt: TGTGCCAGCAGCTTAGTGGAGGATACCTACGAGCAGTACTTC
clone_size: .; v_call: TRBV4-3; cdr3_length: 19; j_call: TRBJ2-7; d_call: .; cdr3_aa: CASSQDLTTSLPEIYEQYF; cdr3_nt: TGCGCCAGCAGCCAAGATCTGACGACCTCCCTGCCGGAGATCTACGAGCAGTACTTC
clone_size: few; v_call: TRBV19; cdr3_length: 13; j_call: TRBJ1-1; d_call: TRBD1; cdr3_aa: CASSATGGTEAFF; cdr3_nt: TGTGCCAGTAGTGCTACAGGGGGCACTGAAGCTTTCTTT
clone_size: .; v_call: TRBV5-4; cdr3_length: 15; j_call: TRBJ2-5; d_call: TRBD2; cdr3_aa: CASSLVPSGKETQYF; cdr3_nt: TGTGCCAGCAGCTTGGTCCCTAGCGGTAAAGAGACCCAGTACTTC
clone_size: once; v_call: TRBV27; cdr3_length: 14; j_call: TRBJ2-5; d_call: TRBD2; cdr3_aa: CASRGLAAQETQYF; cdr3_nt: TGTGCCAGTCGGGGACTAGCGGCTCAAGAGACCCAGTACTTC
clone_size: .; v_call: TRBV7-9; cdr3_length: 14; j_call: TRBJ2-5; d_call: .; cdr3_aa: CASSLKQVQETQYF; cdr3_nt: TGTGCCAGCAGCTTAAAACAAGTCCAAGAGACCCAGTACTTC
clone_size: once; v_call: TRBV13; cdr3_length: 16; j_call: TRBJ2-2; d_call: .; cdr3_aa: CASSLWGAGDTGELFF; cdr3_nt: TGTGCCAGCAGCCTCTGGGGGGCAGGGGACACCGGGGAGCTGTTTTTT
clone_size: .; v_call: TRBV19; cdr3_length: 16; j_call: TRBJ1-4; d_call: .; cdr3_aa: CASSIVIGPGNEKLFF; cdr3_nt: TGTGCCAGTAGTATTGTAATTGGACCTGGGAATGAAAAACTGTTTTTT
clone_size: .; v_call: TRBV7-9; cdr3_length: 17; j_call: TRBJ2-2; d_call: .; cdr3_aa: CASSPGPVRSNTGELFF; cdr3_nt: TGTGCCAGCAGCCCGGGCCCAGTGCGATCGAACACCGGGGAGCTGTTTTTT
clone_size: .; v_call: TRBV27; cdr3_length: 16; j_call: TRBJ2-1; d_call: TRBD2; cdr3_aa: CASSASSGSVHNEQFF; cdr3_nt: TGTGCCAGCAGTGCCTCTAGCGGGAGTGTCCACAATGAGCAGTTCTTC
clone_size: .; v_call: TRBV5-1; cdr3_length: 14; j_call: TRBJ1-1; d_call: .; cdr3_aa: CASSTPRGNTEAFF; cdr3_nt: TGCGCCAGCAGCACCCCGCGGGGTAACACTGAAGCTTTCTTT
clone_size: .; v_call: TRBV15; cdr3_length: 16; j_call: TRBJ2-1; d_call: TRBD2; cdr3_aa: CATSRDRAGGYNEQFF; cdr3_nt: TGTGCCACCAGCAGAGATCGGGCGGGGGGATACAATGAGCAGTTCTTC
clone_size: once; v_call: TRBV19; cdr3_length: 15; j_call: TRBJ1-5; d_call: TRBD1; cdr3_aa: CASSPGTVSNQPQHF; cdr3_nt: TGTGCCAGTAGCCCCGGGACAGTTAGCAATCAGCCCCAGCATTTT
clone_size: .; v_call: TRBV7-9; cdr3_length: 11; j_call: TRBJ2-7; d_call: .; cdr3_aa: CASSYSDEQYF; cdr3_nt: TGTGCCAGCAGCTACAGTGACGAGCAGTACTTC
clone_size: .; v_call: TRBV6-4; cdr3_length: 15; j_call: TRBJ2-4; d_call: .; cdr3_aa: CASSEREGAFAIQYF; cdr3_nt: TGTGCCAGCAGTGAGAGAGAAGGAGCGTTCGCCATTCAGTACTTC
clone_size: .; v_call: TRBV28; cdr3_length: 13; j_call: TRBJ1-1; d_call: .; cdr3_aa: CASSLGQGAEAFF; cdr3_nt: TGTGCCAGCAGTTTGGGCCAGGGAGCTGAAGCTTTCTTT